This T cell receptor beta chain was sequenced during a study of beta chain features in type 1 diabetes. Germline V gene data show CDR1 as SQVTM and CDR2 as ANQGSEA. There are 10 residues in the CDR3. V was cut by 4 bases and J by 5 bases, with 5 bases left in between. This clone has just a few counts. It was via CD45RO/CCR7/CD25/CD127/CD95/CD27 that CD4+ naive, central memory, regulatory and stem cell-like memory cells were sorted. Expressed TCRB transcripts got sequenced, as all isolated RNA was reverse transcribed. Average reads for naive, central memory and regulatory T cell samples were about 3.57 million. TCRdb keeps only in-frame clones here, not all; method: immunoSEQ multiplex PCR. The sample gives about 410,000 clones, roughly 13% of which show up once; about 0.04% is in the top ten.

The chain carries TRBV29-1 and TRBJ2-5; D gene ambiguous. The sample was naive CD4+ T cells from blood. This sequence originates from a man aged 30-40 years in good health. CDR3 sequence reads: CSVARETQYF. CDR3 in DNA: TGCAGCGTTGCTCGGGAGACCCAGTACTTC.